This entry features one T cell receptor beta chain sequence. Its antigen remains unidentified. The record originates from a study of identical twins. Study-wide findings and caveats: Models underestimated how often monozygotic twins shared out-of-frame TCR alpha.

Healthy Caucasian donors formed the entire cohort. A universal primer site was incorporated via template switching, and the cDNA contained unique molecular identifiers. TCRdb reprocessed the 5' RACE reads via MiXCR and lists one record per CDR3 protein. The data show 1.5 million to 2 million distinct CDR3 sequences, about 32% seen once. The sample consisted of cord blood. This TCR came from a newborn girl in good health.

The CDR3 DNA sequence: TGTGCCAGTAGTATACAGGTTAGCAATCAGCCCCAGCATTTT. Translated: CASSIQVSNQPQHF. The chain links TRBV19 to TRBJ1-5; no clear D. V dropped 2 bases and J dropped 0 bases, with 5 bases sitting between them. Per germline, CDR1 LNHDA and CDR2 SQIVND (reference sequence). This CDR3 has 14 residues.